This note documents a single TCR beta chain sequence. Its cognate antigen is unknown. This entry comes from a study of long-term antiretroviral therapy in people with HIV. About the research overall: It was about a decade before the 2015 immediate-ART recommendation that the earliest samples were taken.

Germline V gene sequence: CDR1 LNHDA, CDR2 SQIVND (reference sequence). There are 13 residues in the CDR3. V trimming: 1 base; J trimming: 10 bases; junction bases outside the gene matches: 4. Study outcomes and limitations: In samples taken after ART, diversity increased but remained below transplant donor control levels.

Survey-level resolution applied to immunoSEQ assay v3.0. Samples were sequenced targeting roughly 35,000-50,000 T-cell genomes each. Here immunoSEQ multiplex PCR was the method, and the copy in TCRdb shows in-frame clones only, minus some. The sample holds 20,000 to 25,000 clones, over 80% seen once. Ahead of DNA extraction, samples held roughly 1-10 million cryopreserved PBMC each. The sequence was collected from a young man with HIV. This chain connects TRBV19 to TRBJ2-1, with 7 bases that match TRBD2. The material was unsorted PBMCs, obtained approximately 4.5 years after starting antiretroviral therapy. The CDR3 nucleotides are TGTGCCAGTAGTATAGGTCTACTAGCGGAGCAGTTCTTC. As protein: CASSIGLLAEQFF.